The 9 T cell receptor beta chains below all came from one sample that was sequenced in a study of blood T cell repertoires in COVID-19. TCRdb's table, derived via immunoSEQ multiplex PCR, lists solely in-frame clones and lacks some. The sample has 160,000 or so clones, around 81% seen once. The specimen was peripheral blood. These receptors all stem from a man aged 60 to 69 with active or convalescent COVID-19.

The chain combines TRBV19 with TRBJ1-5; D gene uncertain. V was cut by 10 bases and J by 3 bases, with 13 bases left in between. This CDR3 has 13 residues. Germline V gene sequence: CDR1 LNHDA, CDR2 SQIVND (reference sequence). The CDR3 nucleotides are TGTGCCATGGCGGTTAGTGACAATCAGCCCCAGCATTTT. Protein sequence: CAMAVSDNQPQHF.

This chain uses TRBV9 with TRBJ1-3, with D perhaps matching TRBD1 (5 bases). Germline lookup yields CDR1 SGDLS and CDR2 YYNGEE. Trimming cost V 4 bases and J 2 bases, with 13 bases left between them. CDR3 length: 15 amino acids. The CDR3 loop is CASSPRGAAGNTIYF. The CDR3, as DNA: TGTGCCAGCAGCCCCCGCGGGGCAGCTGGAAACACCATATATTTT.

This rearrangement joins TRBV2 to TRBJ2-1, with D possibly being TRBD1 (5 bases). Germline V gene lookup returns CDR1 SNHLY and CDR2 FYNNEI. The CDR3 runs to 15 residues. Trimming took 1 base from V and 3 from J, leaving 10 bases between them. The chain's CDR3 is CASSEGGSFYNEQFF. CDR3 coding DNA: TGTGCCAGCAGTGAAGGGGGCTCCTTCTACAATGAGCAGTTCTTC.

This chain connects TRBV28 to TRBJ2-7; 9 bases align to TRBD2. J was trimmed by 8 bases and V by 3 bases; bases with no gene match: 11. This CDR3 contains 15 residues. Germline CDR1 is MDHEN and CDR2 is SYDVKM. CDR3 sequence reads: CASSFGASGELKQYF. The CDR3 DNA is TGTGCCAGCAGTTTCGGGGCTAGCGGGGAGCTAAAGCAGTACTTC.

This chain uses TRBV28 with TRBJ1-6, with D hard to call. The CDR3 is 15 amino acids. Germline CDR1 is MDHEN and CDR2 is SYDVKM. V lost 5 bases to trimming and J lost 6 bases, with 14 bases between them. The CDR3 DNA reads TGTGCCAGCAGTCCCGGCGGGCCGGGTAATTCACCCCTCCACTTT. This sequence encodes CASSPGGPGNSPLHF.

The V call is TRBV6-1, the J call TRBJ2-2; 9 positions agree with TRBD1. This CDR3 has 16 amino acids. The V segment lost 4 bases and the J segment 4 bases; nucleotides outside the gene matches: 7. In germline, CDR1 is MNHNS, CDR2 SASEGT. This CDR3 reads CASSATGGRGTGELFF. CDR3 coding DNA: TGTGCCAGCAGTGCTACAGGGGGCCGGGGCACCGGGGAGCTGTTTTTT.

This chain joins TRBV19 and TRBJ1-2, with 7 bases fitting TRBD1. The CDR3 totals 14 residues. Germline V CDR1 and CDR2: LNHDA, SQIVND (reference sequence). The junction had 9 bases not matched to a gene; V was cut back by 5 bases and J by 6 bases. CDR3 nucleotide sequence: TGTGCCAGTAGTCGCCCGGGACAGTCTCATGGCTACACCTTC. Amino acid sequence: CASSRPGQSHGYTF.

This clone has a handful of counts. The CDR3 DNA reads as TGTGCCAGCAGCGGGGACAGGACGATCTATCAGCCCCAGCATTTT. Protein: CASSGDRTIYQPQHF. This chain links TRBV7-2 with TRBJ1-5; 8 bases match TRBD1. There are 15 residues in the CDR3. The trim removed 5 bases at V and 5 bases at J, leaving 8 bases unmatched. CDR1 is SGHTA, CDR2 FQGNSA, per germline. Drawing the rest from reference TRBV7-2 and TRBJ1-5, the complete variable domain is GAGVSQSPSNKVTEKGKDVELRCDPISGHTALYWYRQSLGQGLEFLIYFQGNSAPDKSGLPSDRFSAERTGGSVSTLTIQRTQQEDSAVYLCASSGDRTIYQPQHFGDGTRLSIL.

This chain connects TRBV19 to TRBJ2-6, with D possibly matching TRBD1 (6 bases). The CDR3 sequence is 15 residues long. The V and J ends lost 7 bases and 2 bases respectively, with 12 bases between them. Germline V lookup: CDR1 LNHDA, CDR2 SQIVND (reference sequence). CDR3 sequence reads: CASTPPGAGANVLTF. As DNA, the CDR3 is TGTGCCAGTACCCCTCCAGGGGCTGGGGCCAACGTCCTGACTTTC.